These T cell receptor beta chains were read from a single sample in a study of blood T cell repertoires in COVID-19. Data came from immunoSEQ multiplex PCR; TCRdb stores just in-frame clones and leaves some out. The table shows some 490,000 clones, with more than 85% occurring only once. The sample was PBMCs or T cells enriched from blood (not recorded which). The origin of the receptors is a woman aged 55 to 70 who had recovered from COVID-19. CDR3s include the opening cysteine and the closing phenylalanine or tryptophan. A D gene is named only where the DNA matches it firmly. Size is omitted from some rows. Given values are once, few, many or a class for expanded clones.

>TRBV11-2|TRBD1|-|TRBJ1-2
CASSLEPQGANGYTF
TGTGCCAGCAGCTTAGAGCCCCAGGGGGCCAACGGCTACACCTTC
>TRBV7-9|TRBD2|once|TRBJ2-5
CASSLEGPRGACLKETQYF
TGTGCCAGCAGCTTAGAGGGGCCGCGGGGGGCCTGTCTAAAAGAGACCCAGTACTTC
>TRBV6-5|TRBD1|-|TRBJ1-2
CASSSRTGAFYGYTF
TGTGCCAGCAGTTCACGGACAGGGGCGTTCTATGGCTACACCTTC
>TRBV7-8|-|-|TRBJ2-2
CASSLGQTNTGELFF
TGTGCCAGCAGCTTAGGTCAAACGAACACCGGGGAGCTGTTTTTT
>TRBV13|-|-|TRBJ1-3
CASSLAGSGESGNTIYF
TGTGCCAGCAGCTTAGCCGGGTCGGGGGAATCTGGAAACACCATATATTTT
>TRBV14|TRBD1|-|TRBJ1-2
CASSQSAGGGNGYTF
TGTGCCAGCAGCCAAAGCGCCGGAGGGGGCAATGGCTACACCTTC
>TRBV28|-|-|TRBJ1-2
CASSFRGNYGYTF
TGTGCCAGCAGTTTTAGGGGTAACTATGGCTACACCTTC
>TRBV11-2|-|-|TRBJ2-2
CASSLVLYTGELFF
TGTGCCAGCAGCTTAGTATTGTACACCGGGGAGCTGTTTTTT
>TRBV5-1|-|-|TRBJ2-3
CASSLIGGMDGTDTQYF
TGCGCCAGCAGCTTGATAGGAGGGATGGATGGCACAGATACGCAGTATTTT
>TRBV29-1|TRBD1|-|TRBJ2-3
CSTTGTGGTDTQYF
TGCAGCACAACCGGGACAGGGGGCACAGATACGCAGTATTTT
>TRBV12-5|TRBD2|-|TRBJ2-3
CASGLLREPPGLATLAADTQYF
TGTGCTAGTGGTTTGCTACGAGAGCCCCCGGGACTAGCGACTTTAGCGGCGGATACGCAGTATTTT
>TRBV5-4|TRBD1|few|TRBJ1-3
CASSLRGQSYSGNTIYF
TGTGCCAGCAGCTTGAGGGGACAGTCTTACTCTGGAAACACCATATATTTT
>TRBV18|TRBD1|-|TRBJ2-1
CASSTGTGVLNEQFF
TGTGCCAGCTCGACCGGGACAGGGGTCCTCAATGAGCAGTTCTTC
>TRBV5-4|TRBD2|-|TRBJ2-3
CASSLSWLAGGVTDTQYF
TGTGCCAGCAGCTTGTCGTGGCTAGCGGGGGGGGTGACAGATACGCAGTATTTT
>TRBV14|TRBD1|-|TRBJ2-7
CASSQIGTVSSWEQYF
TGTGCCAGCAGCCAGATAGGGACAGTGTCCTCTTGGGAGCAGTACTTC
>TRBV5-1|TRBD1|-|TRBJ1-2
CASSPYLGQGYGYTF
TGCGCCAGCAGCCCATACTTGGGACAGGGCTATGGCTACACCTTC
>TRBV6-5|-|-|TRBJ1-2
CASSYGPGDNYGYTF
TGTGCCAGCAGTTACGGGCCAGGGGACAACTATGGCTACACCTTC
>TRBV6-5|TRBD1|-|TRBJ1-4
CASTDRGQGLLFF
TGTGCCAGCACCGACCGGGGACAGGGATTACTGTTTTTT
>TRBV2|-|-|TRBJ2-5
CATKGGQIEETQYF
TGTGCCACCAAGGGGGGACAGATCGAAGAGACCCAGTACTTC
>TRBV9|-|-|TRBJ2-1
CASSVEGFQGNEQFF
TGTGCCAGCAGCGTAGAAGGGTTTCAGGGCAATGAGCAGTTCTTC
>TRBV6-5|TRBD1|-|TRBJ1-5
CASRRQGYNQPQHF
TGTGCCAGCAGAAGACAGGGGTATAATCAGCCCCAGCATTTT
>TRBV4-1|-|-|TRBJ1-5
CASSQESGGNQPQHF
TGCGCCAGCAGCCAAGAGTCCGGGGGCAATCAGCCCCAGCATTTT
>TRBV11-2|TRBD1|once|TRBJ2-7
CASSFDRGWYEQYF
TGTGCCAGCAGCTTTGACAGGGGATGGTACGAGCAGTACTTC
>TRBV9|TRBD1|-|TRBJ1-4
CASSSTGAIGKLFF
TGTGCCAGCAGCAGTACAGGGGCGATCGGAAAACTGTTTTTT
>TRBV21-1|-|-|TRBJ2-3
CASSKRDSGDTQYF
TGTGCCAGCAGCAAACGTGACAGCGGGGATACGCAGTATTTT
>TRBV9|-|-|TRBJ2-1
CASSAEGTDYNEQFF
TGTGCCAGCAGCGCTGAAGGGACTGACTACAATGAGCAGTTCTTC
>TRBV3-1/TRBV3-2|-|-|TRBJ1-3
CASSIGGNTIYF
TGTGCCAGCTCAATCGGGGGAAACACCATATATTTT
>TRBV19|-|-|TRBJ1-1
CASSLFGSAVF
TGTGCCAGTAGTTTGTTTGGCAGCGCTGTCTTT
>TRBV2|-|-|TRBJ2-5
CASLRDLQETQYF
TGTGCCAGTTTAAGGGACTTACAAGAGACCCAGTACTTC
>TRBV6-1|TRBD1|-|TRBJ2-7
CASSEGNRGYEQYF
TGTGCCAGCAGTGAAGGAAACAGGGGTTACGAGCAGTACTTC
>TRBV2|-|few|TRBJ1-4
CASRLIDEKLFF
TGTGCCAGCAGATTAATCGATGAAAAACTGTTTTTT
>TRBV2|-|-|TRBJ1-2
CASSETRVGYTF
TGTGCCAGCAGCGAAACTAGGGTTGGCTACACCTTC
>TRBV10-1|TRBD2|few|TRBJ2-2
CASGGDTGELFF
TGCGCCAGCGGGGGGGACACCGGGGAGCTGTTTTTT
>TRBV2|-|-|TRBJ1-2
CASTPQGTYGYTF
TGTGCCAGCACCCCACAGGGAACCTATGGCTACACCTTC
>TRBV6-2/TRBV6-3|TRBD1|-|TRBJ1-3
CASSYPIPGTGGFSGNTIYF
TGTGCCAGCAGTTACCCCATCCCCGGGACAGGGGGCTTCTCTGGAAACACCATATATTTT
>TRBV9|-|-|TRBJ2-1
CASSVDWWQGTTPYNEQFF
TGTGCCAGCAGCGTAGATTGGTGGCAGGGGACTACACCCTACAATGAGCAGTTCTTC
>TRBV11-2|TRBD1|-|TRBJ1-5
CASSLDLQGGPQHF
TGTGCCAGCAGCTTAGATCTACAGGGGGGGCCCCAGCATTTT
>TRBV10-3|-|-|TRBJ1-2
CAISVGAGGYTF
TGTGCCATCAGTGTGGGGGCGGGTGGCTACACCTTC
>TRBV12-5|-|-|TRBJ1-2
CASEGVGYGYTF
TGTGCTAGTGAGGGGGTGGGCTATGGCTACACCTTC
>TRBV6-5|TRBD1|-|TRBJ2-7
CASSYWDSPYEQYF
TGTGCCAGCAGTTATTGGGACAGCCCTTACGAGCAGTACTTC
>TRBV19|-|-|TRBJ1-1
CASSPRQNTEAFF
TGTGCCAGTAGTCCAAGACAGAACACTGAAGCTTTCTTT
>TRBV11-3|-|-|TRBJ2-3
CASSLGGGPYGTQYF
TGTGCCAGCAGCTTAGGAGGGGGACCCTACGGCACGCAGTATTTT
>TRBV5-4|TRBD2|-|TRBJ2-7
CASSFRASGTNYEQYF
TGTGCCAGCAGCTTTAGGGCTAGCGGGACTAACTACGAGCAGTACTTC
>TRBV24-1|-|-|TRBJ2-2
CATSDLGRGNTGELFF
TGTGCCACCAGTGATTTGGGCAGGGGAAACACCGGGGAGCTGTTTTTT
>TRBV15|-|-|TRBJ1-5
CATSHRSNQPQHF
TGTGCCACCAGCCACAGGAGCAATCAGCCCCAGCATTTT
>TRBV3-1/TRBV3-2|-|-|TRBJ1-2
CASSRGEAGFYGYTF
TGTGCCAGCAGCCGAGGCGAGGCCGGTTTCTATGGCTACACCTTC
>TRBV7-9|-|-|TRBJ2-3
CASSLAGQSTDTQYF
TGTGCCAGCAGCTTAGCCGGACAGAGCACAGATACGCAGTATTTT
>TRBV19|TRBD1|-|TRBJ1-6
CASSITLNARGRVAPLHF
TGTGCCAGTAGTATAACCCTCAATGCCAGGGGGCGCGTAGCACCCCTCCACTTT
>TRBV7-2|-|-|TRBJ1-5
CASSLEPDRSQPQHF
TGTGCCAGCAGCCTCGAACCCGACAGGTCGCAGCCCCAGCATTTT
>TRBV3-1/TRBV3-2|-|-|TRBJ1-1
CASIGGGTEAFF
TGTGCCAGTATAGGGGGGGGCACTGAAGCTTTCTTT
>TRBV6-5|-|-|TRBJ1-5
CASSTGSRQPQHF
TGTGCCAGCAGTACAGGGTCTCGACAGCCCCAGCATTTT
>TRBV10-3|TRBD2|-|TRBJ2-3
CAARGRIEADTQYF
TGTGCCGCCCGCGGGAGGATAGAGGCAGATACGCAGTATTTT
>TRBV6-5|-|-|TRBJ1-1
CASSYSGGKAFF
TGTGCCAGCAGTTACTCGGGGGGGAAAGCTTTCTTT
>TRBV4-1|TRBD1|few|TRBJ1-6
CASSHRPPGQGTNSPLHF
TGCGCCAGCAGCCATCGGCCGCCCGGACAGGGGACGAATTCACCCCTCCACTTT
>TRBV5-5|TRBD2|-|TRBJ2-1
CASSLRLAGGQHEQFF
TGTGCCAGCAGCCTACGACTAGCGGGGGGGCAGCATGAGCAGTTCTTC
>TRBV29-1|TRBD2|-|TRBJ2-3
CSVEPTISGGATQYF
TGCAGCGTTGAGCCGACTATTAGCGGGGGTGCTACGCAGTATTTT
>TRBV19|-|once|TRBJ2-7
CASRRSGGPYEQYF
TGTGCCAGTAGACGTAGCGGCGGTCCCTACGAGCAGTACTTC